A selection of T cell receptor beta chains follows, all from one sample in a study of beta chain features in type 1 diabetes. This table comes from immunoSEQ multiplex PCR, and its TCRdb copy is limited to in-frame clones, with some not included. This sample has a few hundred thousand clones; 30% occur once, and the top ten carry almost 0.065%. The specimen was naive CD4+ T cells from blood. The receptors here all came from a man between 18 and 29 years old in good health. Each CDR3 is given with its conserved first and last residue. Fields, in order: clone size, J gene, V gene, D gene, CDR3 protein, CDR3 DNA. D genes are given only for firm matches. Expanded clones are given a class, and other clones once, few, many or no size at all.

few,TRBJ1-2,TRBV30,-,CAWSGPLDYGYTF,TGTGCCTGGAGTGGGCCCCTTGACTATGGCTACACCTTC
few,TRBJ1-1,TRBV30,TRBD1,CAWATFRDRGLKAFF,TGTGCCTGGGCCACATTCCGGGACAGGGGTCTAAAAGCTTTCTTT
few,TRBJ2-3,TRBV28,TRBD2,CASSPPSGLTDTQYF,TGTGCCAGCAGTCCTCCTAGCGGCCTCACAGATACGCAGTATTTT
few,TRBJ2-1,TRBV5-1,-,CASSLEGFNEQFF,TGCGCCAGCAGCTTGGAAGGGTTCAATGAGCAGTTCTTC
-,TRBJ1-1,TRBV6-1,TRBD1,CAISVTGVNTEAFF,TGTGCCATCAGTGTGACAGGGGTGAACACTGAAGCTTTCTTT
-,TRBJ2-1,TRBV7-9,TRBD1,CASSGRTGGLDEQFF,TGTGCCAGCAGCGGCCGGACAGGGGGCTTGGATGAGCAGTTCTTC
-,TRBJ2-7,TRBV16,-,CASSQWLGTFSYEQYF,TGTGCCAGCAGCCAATGGCTAGGGACTTTCTCCTACGAGCAGTACTTC
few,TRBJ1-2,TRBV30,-,CAWSAGDRNYGYTF,TGTGCCTGGAGTGCCGGCGACAGGAACTATGGCTACACCTTC
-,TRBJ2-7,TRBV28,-,CASSFLREQYF,TGTGCCAGCAGTTTTCTTCGCGAGCAGTACTTC
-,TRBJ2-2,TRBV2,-,CASSSQGKDTGELFF,TGTGCCAGCAGCAGCCAGGGAAAAGACACCGGGGAGCTGTTTTTT
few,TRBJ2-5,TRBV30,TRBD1,CAWSRDRKKGKTQYF,TGTGCCTGGAGCCGGGACAGAAAAAAGGGAAAGACCCAGTACTTC
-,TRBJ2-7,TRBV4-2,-,CASSQEVGETYEQYF,TGTGCCAGCAGCCAAGAAGTAGGGGAAACCTACGAGCAGTACTTC
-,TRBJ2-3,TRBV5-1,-,CASSLSSPTDTQYF,TGCGCCAGCAGCTTATCTAGCCCCACAGATACGCAGTATTTT
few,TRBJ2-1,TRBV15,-,CATTQGYNEQFF,TGTGCCACAACCCAGGGGTACAATGAGCAGTTCTTC
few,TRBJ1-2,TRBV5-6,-,CASSLAGYGYTF,TGTGCCAGCAGCTTGGCGGGGTATGGCTACACCTTC
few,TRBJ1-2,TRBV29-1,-,CSVERLGEAGYTF,TGCAGCGTTGAGCGGCTAGGGGAGGCTGGCTACACCTTC
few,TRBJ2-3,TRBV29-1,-,CSAGRTVTDTQYF,TGCAGCGCCGGGCGGACAGTCACAGATACGCAGTATTTT
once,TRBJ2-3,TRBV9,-,CASSVTTDTQYF,TGTGCCAGCAGCGTCACCACAGATACGCAGTATTTT
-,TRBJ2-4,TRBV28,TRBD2,CASSVAGAKNIQYF,TGTGCCAGCAGTGTAGCGGGAGCCAAAAACATTCAGTACTTC
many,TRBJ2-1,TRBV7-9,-,CASSPYNEQFF,TGTGCCAGCAGCCCCTACAATGAGCAGTTCTTC
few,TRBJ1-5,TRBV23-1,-,CAIPPEGDLWQPQHF,TGCGCCATTCCACCAGAGGGGGATCTTTGGCAGCCCCAGCATTTT